The clone carrying this TCR beta chain was observed a handful of times. This sample is part of a study of beta chain features in type 1 diabetes. Background on the study: Sorted cells, 107,917,701 in number, were examined across all samples.

Since all of the isolated RNA was reverse transcribed, expressed TCRB transcripts were what got sequenced. Sequenced by immunoSEQ multiplex PCR; TCRdb stores in-frame clones only, minus some. The sample has hundreds of thousands of clones, around an eighth seen once. V was pared by 6 bases and J by 7 bases, with 13 bases of the junction left unmatched. The germline V gene encodes CDR1 ENHRY and CDR2 SYGVKD. The CDR3 runs to 17 residues. Each population that was sorted was more than 95% pure. The sequenced sample was naive CD4+ T cells from blood. The sequence came from a woman aged 40 to 50 in good health. The genes are TRBV10-3 and TRBJ1-6, with 9 bases that match TRBD1. For the CDR3, the DNA is TGTGCCATCAGCAGTGGCGTACTAGGACAGGGGAATTCACCCCTCCACTTT. It translates to CAISSGVLGQGNSPLHF.